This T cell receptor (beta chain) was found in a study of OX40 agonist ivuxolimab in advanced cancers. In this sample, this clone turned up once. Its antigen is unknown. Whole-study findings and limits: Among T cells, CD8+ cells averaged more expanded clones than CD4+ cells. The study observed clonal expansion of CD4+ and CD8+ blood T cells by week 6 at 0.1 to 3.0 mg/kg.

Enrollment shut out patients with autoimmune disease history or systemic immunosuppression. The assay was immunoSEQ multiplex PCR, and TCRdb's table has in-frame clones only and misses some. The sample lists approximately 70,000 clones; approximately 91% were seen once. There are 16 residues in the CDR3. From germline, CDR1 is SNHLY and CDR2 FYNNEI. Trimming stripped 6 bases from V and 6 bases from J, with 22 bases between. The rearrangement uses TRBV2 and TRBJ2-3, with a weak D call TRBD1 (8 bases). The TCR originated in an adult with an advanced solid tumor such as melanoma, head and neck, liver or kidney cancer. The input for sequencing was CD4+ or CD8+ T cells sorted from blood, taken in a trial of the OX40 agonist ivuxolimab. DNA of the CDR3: TGTGCCAGCAGGGCACAGGGGGGGGCCATCACGGATACGCAGTATTTT. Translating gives CASRAQGGAITDTQYF.